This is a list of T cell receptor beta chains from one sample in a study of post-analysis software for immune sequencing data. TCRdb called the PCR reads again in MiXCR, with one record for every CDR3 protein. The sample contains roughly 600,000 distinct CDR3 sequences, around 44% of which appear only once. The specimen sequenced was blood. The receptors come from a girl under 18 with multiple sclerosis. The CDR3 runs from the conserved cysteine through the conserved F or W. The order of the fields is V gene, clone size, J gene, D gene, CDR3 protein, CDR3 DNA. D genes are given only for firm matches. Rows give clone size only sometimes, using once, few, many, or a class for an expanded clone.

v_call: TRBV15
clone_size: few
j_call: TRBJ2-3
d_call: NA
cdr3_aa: CATSRGGTASTDTQYF
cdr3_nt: TGTGCCACCAGCAGAGGAGGGACGGCTAGCACAGATACGCAGTATTTT

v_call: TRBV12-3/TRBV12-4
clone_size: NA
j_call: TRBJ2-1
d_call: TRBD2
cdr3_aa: CASSLSAGGPWNEQFF
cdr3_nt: TGTGCCAGCAGCCTGTCTGCGGGAGGGCCTTGGAATGAGCAGTTCTTC

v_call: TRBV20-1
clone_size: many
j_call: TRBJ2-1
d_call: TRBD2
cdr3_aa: CSASPPTSGLYNEQFF
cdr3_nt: TGCAGTGCTAGCCCCCCAACTAGCGGACTCTACAATGAGCAGTTCTTC

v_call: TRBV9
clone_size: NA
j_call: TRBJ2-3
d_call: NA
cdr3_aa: CASSVETGAVDTQYF
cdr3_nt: TGTGCCAGCAGCGTAGAAACGGGAGCGGTAGATACGCAGTATTTT

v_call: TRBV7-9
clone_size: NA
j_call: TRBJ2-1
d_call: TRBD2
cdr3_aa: CASTRTSGGYNEQFF
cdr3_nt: TGTGCCAGCACCAGGACTAGCGGGGGGTACAATGAGCAGTTCTTC

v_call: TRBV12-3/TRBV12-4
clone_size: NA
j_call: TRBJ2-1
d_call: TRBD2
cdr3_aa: CVSSLTSGYNEQFF
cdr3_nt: TGTGTCAGCAGTTTAACTAGCGGGTACAATGAGCAGTTCTTC

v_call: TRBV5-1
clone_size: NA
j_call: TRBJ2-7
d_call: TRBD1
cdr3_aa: CASSLDRAFSYEQYF
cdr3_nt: TGCGCCAGCAGCTTAGACAGGGCCTTCTCCTACGAGCAGTACTTC

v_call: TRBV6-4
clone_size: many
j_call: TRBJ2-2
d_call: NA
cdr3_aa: CASSDSGANTGELFF
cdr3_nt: TGTGCCAGCAGTGACTCGGGGGCCAACACCGGGGAGCTGTTTTTT

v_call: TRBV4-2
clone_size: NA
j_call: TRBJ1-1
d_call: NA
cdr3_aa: CASSQQDRNFIEAFF
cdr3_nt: TGTGCCAGCAGCCAGCAGGACAGAAACTTCATTGAAGCTTTCTTT

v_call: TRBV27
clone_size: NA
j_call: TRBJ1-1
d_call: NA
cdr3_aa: CASSFLGRGTEAFF
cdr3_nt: TGTGCCAGCAGTTTTCTGGGGCGAGGTACTGAAGCTTTCTTT

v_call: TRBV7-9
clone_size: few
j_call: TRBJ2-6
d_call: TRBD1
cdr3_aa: CASRGSTGPSGANVLTF
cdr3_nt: TGTGCCAGCAGGGGATCGACAGGGCCCTCTGGGGCCAACGTCCTGACTTTC

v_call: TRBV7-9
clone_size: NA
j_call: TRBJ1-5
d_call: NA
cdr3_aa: CASSWQGPNQPQHF
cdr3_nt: TGTGCCAGCAGCTGGCAGGGACCCAATCAGCCCCAGCATTTT

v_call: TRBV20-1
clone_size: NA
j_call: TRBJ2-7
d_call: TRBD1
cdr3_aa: CSAYATGDRAYEQYF
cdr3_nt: TGCAGTGCTTACGCTACAGGGGATCGCGCCTACGAGCAGTACTTC

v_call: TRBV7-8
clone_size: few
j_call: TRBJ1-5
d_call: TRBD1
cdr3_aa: CASSLRGPMNQPQHF
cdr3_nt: TGTGCCAGCAGCTTGAGGGGGCCCATGAATCAGCCCCAGCATTTT

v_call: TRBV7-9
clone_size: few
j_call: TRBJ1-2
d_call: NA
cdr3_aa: CASSPWGSLYGYTF
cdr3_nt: TGTGCCAGCAGCCCGTGGGGGAGCCTCTATGGCTACACCTTC

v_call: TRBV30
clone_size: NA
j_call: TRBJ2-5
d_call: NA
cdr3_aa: CAWRTTPAPTGTQYF
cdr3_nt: TGTGCCTGGAGGACTACCCCGGCTCCGACGGGGACCCAGTACTTC

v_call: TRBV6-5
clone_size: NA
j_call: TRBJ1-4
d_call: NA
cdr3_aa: CASGRREKLFF
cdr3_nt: TGTGCCAGCGGAAGGAGAGAAAAACTGTTTTTT

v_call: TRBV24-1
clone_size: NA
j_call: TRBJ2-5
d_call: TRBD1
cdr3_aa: CATSDKMTGDVETQYF
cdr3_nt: TGTGCCACCAGTGATAAGATGACAGGGGACGTGGAGACCCAGTACTTC

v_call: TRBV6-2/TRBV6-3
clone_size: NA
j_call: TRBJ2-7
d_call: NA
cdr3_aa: CASSWDLQREQYF
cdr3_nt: TGTGCCAGCAGTTGGGACCTCCAACGGGAGCAGTACTTC

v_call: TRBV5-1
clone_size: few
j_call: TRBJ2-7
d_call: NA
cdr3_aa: CASRDIYEQYF
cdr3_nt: TGCGCCAGCAGGGACATCTACGAGCAGTACTTC

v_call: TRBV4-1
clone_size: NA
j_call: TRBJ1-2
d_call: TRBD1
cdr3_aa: CASSQVRGLGGYTF
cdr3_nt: TGCGCCAGCAGCCAAGTAAGGGGGCTCGGCGGCTACACCTTC

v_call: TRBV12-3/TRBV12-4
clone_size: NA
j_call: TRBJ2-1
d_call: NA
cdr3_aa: CASRWTREQFF
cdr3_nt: TGTGCCAGCAGGTGGACTCGGGAGCAGTTCTTC

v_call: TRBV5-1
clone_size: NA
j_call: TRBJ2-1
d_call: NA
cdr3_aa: CASSPAFPTNYNEQFF
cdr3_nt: TGCGCCAGCAGTCCAGCGTTCCCAACTAATTACAATGAGCAGTTCTTC

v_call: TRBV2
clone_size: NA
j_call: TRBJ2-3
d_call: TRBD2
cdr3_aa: CASSAYLSGDTQYF
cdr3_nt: TGTGCCAGCAGTGCATACCTTAGCGGGGATACGCAGTATTTT

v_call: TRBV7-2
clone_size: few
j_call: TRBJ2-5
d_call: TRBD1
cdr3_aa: CASSSNPPGQGLTQYF
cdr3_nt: TGTGCCAGCAGCTCCAACCCACCGGGACAGGGTTTGACCCAGTACTTC

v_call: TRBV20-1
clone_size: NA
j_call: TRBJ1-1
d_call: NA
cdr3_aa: CSAGTVLGAFF
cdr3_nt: TGCAGTGCCGGGACCGTTCTGGGAGCTTTCTTT

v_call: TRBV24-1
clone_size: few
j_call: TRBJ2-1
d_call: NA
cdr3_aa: CATSDPSVSYNEQFF
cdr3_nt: TGTGCCACCAGTGACCCTAGCGTGTCCTACAATGAGCAGTTCTTC

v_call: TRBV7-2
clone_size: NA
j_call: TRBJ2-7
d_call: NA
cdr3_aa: CASSLGRRIAQYF
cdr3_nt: TGTGCCAGCAGCTTAGGGCGAAGGATCGCGCAGTACTTC

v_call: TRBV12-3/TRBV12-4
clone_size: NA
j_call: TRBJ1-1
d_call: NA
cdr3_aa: CASSLDRWLMDTEAFF
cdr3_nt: TGTGCCAGCAGTTTAGACCGATGGTTAATGGACACTGAAGCTTTCTTT

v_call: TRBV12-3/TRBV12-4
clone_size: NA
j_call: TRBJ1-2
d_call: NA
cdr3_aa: CASTTGPNHGYTF
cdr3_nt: TGTGCCAGCACCACAGGACCGAACCATGGCTACACCTTC

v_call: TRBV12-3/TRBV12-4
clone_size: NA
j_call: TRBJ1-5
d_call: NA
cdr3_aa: CASSLLPGPQHF
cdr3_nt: TGTGCCAGCAGTCTTCTTCCAGGGCCCCAGCATTTT

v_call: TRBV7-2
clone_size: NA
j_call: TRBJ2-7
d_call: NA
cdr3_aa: CASSSSPGDLTTKEQYF
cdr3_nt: TGTGCCAGCAGCTCGTCCCCTGGGGACTTAACGACTAAAGAGCAGTACTTC

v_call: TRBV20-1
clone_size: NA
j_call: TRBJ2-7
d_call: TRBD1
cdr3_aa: CSARPGQPPEQYF
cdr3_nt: TGCAGTGCTAGACCGGGACAGCCCCCCGAGCAGTACTTC

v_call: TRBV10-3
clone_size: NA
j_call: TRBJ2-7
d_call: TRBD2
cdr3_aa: CAIRRAGEVPYEQYF
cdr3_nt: TGTGCCATCCGAAGGGCGGGAGAGGTCCCCTACGAGCAGTACTTC

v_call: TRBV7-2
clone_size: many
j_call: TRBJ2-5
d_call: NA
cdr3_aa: CASSREPGETQYF
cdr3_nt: TGTGCCAGTAGTCGAGAGCCTGGGGAGACCCAGTACTTC

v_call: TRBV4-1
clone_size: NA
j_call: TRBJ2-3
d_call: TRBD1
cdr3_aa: CASSLLDRATDTQYF
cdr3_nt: TGCGCCAGCAGCCTTCTGGACAGGGCCACAGATACGCAGTATTTT

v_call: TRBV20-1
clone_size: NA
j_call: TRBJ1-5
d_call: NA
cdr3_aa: CSAIQGTSNQPQHF
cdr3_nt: TGCAGTGCTATCCAGGGCACTAGCAATCAGCCCCAGCATTTT

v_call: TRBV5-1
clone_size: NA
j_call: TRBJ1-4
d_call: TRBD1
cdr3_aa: CASSLAGQVVEKLFF
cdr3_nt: TGCGCCAGCAGCTTGGCGGGACAGGTCGTCGAAAAACTGTTTTTT

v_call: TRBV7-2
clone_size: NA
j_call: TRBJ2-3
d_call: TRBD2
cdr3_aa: CASSAAFGGGLTDTQYF
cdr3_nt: TGTGCCAGCAGCGCGGCATTCGGGGGGGGGTTGACAGATACGCAGTATTTT

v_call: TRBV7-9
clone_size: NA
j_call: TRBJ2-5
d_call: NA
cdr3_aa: CASSLGVGTTGETQYF
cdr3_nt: TGTGCCAGCAGCTTAGGGGTTGGTACTACGGGGGAGACCCAGTACTTC

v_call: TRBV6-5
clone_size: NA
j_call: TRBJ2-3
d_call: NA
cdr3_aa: CASRRQRADTQYF
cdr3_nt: TGTGCCAGCAGGCGACAAAGGGCAGATACGCAGTATTTT